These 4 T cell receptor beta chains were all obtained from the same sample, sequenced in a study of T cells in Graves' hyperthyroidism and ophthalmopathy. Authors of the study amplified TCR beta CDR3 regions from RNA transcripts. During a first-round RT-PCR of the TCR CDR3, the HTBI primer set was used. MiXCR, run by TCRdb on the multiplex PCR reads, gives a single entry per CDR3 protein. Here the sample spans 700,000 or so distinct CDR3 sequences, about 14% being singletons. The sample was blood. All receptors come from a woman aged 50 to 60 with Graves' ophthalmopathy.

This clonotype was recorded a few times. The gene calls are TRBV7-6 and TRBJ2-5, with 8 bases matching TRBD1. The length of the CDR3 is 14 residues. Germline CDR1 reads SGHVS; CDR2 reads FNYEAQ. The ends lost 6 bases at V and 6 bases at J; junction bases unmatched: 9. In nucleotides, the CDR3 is TGTGCCAGCAGTATACAGGGGGGTGGACAGACCCAGTACTTC. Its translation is CASSIQGGGQTQYF. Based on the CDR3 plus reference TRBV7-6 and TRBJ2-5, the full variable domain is GAGVSQSPRYKVTKRGQDVALRCDPISGHVSLYWYRQALGQGPEFLTYFNYEAQQDKSGLPNDRFSAERPEGSISTLTIQRTEQRDSAMYRCASSIQGGGQTQYFGPGTRLLVL.

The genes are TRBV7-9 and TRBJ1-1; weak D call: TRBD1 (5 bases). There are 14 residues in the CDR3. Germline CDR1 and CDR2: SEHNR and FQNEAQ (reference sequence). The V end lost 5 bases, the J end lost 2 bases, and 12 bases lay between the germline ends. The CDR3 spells CASSARQLNTEAFF. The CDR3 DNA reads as TGTGCCAGCAGCGCCCGACAGCTTAACACTGAAGCTTTCTTT.

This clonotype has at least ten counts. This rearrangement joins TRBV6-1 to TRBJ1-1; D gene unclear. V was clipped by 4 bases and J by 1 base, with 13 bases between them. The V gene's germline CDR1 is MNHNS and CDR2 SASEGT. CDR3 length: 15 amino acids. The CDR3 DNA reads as TGTGCCAGCAGTGTGTATTGGGCCCAGAACACTGAAGCTTTCTTT. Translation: CASSVYWAQNTEAFF.

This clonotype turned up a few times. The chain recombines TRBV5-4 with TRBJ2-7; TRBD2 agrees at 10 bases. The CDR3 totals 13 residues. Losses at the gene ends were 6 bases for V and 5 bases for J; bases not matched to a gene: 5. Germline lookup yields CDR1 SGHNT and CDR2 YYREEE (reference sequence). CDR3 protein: CASTPSGSDEQYF. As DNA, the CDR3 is TGTGCCAGCACCCCTAGCGGGAGCGACGAGCAGTACTTC.